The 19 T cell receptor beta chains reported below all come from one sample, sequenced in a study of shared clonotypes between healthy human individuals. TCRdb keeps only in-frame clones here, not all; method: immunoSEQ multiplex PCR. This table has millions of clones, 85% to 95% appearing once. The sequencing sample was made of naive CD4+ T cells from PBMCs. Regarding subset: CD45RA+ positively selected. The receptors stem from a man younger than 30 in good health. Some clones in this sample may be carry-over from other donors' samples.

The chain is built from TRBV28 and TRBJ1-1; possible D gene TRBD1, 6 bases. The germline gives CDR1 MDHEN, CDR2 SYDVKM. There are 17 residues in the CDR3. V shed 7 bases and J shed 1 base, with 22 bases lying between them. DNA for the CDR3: TGTGCCAGCAAAAGAGGGGGTGAGGATGCGAGGAACACTGAAGCTTTCTTT. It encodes CASKRGGEDARNTEAFF.

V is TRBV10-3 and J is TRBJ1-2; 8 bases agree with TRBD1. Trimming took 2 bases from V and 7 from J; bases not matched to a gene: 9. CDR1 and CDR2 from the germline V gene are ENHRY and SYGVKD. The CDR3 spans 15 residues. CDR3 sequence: CAISEAPGQDAGYTF. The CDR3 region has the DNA TGTGCCATCAGTGAGGCACCGGGACAGGATGCTGGCTACACCTTC.

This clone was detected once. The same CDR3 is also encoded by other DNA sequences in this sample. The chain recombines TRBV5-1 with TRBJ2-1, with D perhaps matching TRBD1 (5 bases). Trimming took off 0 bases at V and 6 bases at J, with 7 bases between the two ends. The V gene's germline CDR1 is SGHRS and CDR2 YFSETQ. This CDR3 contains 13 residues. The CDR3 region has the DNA TGCGCCAGCAGCTTGGGGACACCCAATGAGCAGTTCTTC. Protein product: CASSLGTPNEQFF.

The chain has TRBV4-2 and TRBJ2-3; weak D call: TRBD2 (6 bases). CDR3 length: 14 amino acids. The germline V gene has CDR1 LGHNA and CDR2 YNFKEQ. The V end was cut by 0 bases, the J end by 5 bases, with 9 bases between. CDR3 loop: CASSQDPGLDTQYF. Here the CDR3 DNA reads TGTGCCAGCAGCCAAGATCCGGGACTAGATACGCAGTATTTT.

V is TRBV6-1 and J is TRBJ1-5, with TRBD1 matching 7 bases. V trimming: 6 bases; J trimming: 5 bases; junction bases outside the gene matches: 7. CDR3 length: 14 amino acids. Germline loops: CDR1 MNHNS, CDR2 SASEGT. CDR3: CASSFRDRDQPQHF. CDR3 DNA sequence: TGTGCCAGCAGCTTCCGGGACAGAGATCAGCCCCAGCATTTT.

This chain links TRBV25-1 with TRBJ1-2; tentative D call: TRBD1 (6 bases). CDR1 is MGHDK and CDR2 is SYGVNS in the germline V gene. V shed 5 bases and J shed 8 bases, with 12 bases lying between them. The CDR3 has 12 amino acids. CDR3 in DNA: TGTGCCAGCAGTCCACAGGGAGGGGGCTACACCTTC. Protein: CASSPQGGGYTF.

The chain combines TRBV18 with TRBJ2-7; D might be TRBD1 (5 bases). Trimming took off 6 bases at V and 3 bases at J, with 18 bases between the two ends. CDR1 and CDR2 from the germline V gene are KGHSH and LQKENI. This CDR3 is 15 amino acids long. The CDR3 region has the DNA TGTGCCAGCTCGCCCCCAGGGCAGCCTTACTACGAGCAGTACTTC. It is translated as CASSPPGQPYYEQYF.

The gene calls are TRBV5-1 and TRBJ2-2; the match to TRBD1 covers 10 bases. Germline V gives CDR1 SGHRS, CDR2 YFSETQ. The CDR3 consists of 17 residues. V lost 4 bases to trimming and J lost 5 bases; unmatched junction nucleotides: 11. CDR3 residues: CASSVGTGTGDTGELFF. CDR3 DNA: TGCGCCAGCAGCGTGGGGACCGGGACAGGGGATACCGGGGAGCTGTTTTTT.

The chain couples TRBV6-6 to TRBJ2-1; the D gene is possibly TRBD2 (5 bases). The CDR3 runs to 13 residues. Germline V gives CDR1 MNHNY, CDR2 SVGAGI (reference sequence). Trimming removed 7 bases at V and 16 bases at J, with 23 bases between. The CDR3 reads CASTLYVRGGVFF. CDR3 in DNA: TGTGCCAGCACCTTATACGTTCGGGGTGGGGTTTTCTTC.

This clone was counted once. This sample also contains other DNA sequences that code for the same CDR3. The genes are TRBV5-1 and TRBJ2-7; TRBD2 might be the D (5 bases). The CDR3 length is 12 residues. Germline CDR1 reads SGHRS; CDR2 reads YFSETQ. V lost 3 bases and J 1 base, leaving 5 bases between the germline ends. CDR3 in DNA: TGCGCCAGCAGCTCGGGATCCTACGAGCAGTACTTC. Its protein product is CASSSGSYEQYF.

CDR3 nucleotide sequence: TGTGCCAGCAGCCCCCGGACTAGCGGGAGGGCCAGGGATACGCAGTATTTT. Protein: CASSPRTSGRARDTQYF. This chain joins TRBV11-2 and TRBJ2-3; 15 positions agree with TRBD2. Germline V gives CDR1 SGHAT, CDR2 FQNNGV. The CDR3 consists of 17 residues. The V and J ends lost 5 bases and 6 bases, in that order; junction bases with no gene match: 9.

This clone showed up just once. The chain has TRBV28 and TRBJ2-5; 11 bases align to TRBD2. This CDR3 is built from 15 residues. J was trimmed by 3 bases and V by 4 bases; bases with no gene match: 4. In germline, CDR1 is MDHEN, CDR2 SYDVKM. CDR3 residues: CASSSPGLAEETQYF. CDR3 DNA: TGTGCCAGCAGTTCACCGGGACTAGCGGAAGAGACCCAGTACTTC.

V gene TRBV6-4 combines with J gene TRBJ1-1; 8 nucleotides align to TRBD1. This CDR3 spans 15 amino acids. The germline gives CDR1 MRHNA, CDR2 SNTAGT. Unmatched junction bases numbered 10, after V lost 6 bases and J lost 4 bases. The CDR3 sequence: CASSPPGTGGTEAFF. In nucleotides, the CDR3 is TGTGCCAGCAGCCCCCCCGGAACAGGGGGCACTGAAGCTTTCTTT.

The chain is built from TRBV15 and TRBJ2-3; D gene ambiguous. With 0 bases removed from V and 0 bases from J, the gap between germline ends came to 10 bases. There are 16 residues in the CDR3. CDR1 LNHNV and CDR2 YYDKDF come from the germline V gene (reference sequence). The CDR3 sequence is CATSRDKRRSTDTQYF. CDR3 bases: TGTGCCACCAGCAGAGATAAACGACGAAGCACAGATACGCAGTATTTT. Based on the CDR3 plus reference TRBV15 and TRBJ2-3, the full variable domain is DAMVIQNPRYQVTQFGKPVTLSCSQTLNHNVMYWYQQKSSQAPKLLFHYYDKDFNNEADTPDNFQSRRPNTSFCFLDIRSPGLGDTAMYLCATSRDKRRSTDTQYFGPGTRLTVL.

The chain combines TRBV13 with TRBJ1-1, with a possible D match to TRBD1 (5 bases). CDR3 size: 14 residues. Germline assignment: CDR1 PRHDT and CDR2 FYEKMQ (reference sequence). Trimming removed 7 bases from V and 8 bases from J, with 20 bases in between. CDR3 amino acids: CASKKGGERREAFF. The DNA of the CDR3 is TGTGCCAGCAAAAAAGGAGGGGAAAGGAGAGAAGCTTTCTTT.

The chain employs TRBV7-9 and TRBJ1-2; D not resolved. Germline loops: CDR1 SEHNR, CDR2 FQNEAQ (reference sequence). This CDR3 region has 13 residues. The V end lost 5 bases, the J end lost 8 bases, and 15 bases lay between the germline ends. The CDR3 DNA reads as TGTGCCAGCAGCCCGGAAGGGCGACCGGGCTACACCTTC. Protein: CASSPEGRPGYTF.

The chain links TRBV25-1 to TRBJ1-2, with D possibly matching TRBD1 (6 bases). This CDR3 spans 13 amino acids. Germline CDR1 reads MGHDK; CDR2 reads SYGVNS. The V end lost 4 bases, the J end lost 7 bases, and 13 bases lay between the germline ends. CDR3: CASSVGGARGYTF. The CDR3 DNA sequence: TGTGCCAGCAGTGTAGGGGGGGCACGTGGCTACACCTTC.

The CDR3: CASSWAGPQNTGELFF. The CDR3 region has the DNA TGCGCCAGCAGCTGGGCCGGGCCTCAAAACACCGGGGAGCTGTTTTTT. This rearrangement joins TRBV5-1 to TRBJ2-2; D is ambiguous. V was trimmed by 3 bases and J by 2 bases, leaving 14 bases between them. The CDR3 is 16 amino acids. The germline CDR1 and CDR2 sequences are SGHRS and YFSETQ. The full variable domain, in which reference TRBV5-1 and TRBJ2-2 provide the parts outside the CDR3, is KAGVTQTPRYLIKTRGQQVTLSCSPISGHRSVSWYQQTPGQGLQFLFEYFSETQRNKGNFPGRFSGRQFSNSRSEMNVSTLELGDSALYLCASSWAGPQNTGELFFGEGSRLTVL.

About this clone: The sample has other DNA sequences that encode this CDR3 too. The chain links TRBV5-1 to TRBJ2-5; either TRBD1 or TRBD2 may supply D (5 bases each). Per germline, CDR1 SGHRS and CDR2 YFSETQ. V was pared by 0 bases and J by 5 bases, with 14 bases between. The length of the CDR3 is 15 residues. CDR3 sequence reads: CASSLGSGARETQYF. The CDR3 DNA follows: TGCGCCAGCAGCTTGGGGTCCGGGGCCAGGGAGACCCAGTACTTC.